This T cell receptor beta chain was obtained from a study of blood T cell repertoires in COVID-19. The wider study: The United States, Italy and Spain supplied acute and convalescent COVID-19 samples.

Per the authors' pipeline: By means of reference gene primer amplification, nucleated cell counts were estimated. The protocol was immunoSEQ multiplex PCR, while the TCRdb copy is restricted to in-frame clones and leaves out a portion. Clonal size and the V and J genes are those of that table, whereas D and trimming came from the DNA. Of around 260,000 clones in the sample, roughly 83% were seen once. Trimming at V came to 7 bases and at J to 1 base, leaving 6 bases not matched to a gene. This CDR3 has 14 residues. Germline V lookup: CDR1 WSHSY, CDR2 SAAADI. The TCR was taken from a man aged 60-69 years who had recovered from COVID-19. Sequencing used peripheral blood. V and J are TRBV10-2 and TRBJ1-2; 7 nucleotides agree with TRBD1. As DNA, the CDR3 is TGCGCCAGCACCCGGGACAGCCGTAACTATGGCTACACCTTC. Amino acids: CASTRDSRNYGYTF.